These 27 T cell receptor beta chains were sequenced from one sample in a study of OX40 agonist ivuxolimab in advanced cancers. Sequenced by immunoSEQ multiplex PCR; TCRdb stores in-frame clones only, minus some. The sample has some 52,000 clones; roughly 92% are singletons. The sequencing here drew on CD4+ or CD8+ T cells sorted from blood, taken in a trial of the OX40 agonist ivuxolimab. All receptors derive from an adult with an advanced solid tumor such as melanoma, head and neck, liver or kidney cancer.

The chain uses TRBV19 and TRBJ2-2; D may be TRBD2 (5 bases). Trimming took off 4 bases at V and 9 bases at J, with 21 bases between the two ends. From germline, CDR1 is LNHDA and CDR2 SQIVND (reference sequence). The CDR3 totals 16 residues. CDR3 sequence: CASSTRRSGKGRELFF. In nucleotides, the CDR3 is TGTGCCAGTAGTACCCGGAGGTCGGGAAAAGGGAGGGAGCTGTTTTTT.

The rearrangement links TRBV6-4 to TRBJ2-2; D may match TRBD1 or TRBD2 (5 bases each). Germline loops: CDR1 MRHNA, CDR2 SNTAGT. V lost 7 bases to trimming and J lost 6 bases, with 18 bases between them. The CDR3 is 15 residues long. In DNA form, the CDR3 reads TGTGCCAGCACCTCGGGCTTCCCGGGACCCGGGGAGCTGTTTTTT. It yields the protein CASTSGFPGPGELFF.

The J gene is TRBJ1-4, the V gene TRBV30, with TRBD1 matching over 8 bases. CDR1 GTSNPN and CDR2 SVGIG come from the germline V gene (reference sequence). CDR3 length: 15 residues. Losses at the gene ends were 0 bases for V and 8 bases for J; bases not matched to a gene: 8. CDR3 nucleotides: TGTGCCTGGAGTGTGGAAGGGACAGGAGCAGAAAAACTGTTTTTT. It specifies CAWSVEGTGAEKLFF.

The genes are TRBV19 and TRBJ2-7; maybe TRBD2 (6 bases). Germline-derived CDR1 and CDR2 are LNHDA and SQIVND (reference sequence). The V gene lost 1 base and the J gene lost 0 bases, with 7 bases spanning the gap. The length of the CDR3 is 14 residues. The CDR3 DNA reads as TGTGCCAGTAGTATAGTTAGCGGCTCCTACGAGCAGTACTTC. The encoded protein is CASSIVSGSYEQYF.

The chain joins TRBV27 to TRBJ2-3; 8 bases are shared with TRBD2. This CDR3 has 18 amino acids. Germline-derived CDR1 and CDR2 are MNHEY and SMNVEV (reference sequence). Trimming removed 5 bases from V and 0 bases from J; junction bases left unmatched: 13. The CDR3 loop reads CASSTSVASGWSTDTQYF. The CDR3 region has the DNA TGTGCCAGCAGTACCTCGGTGGCTAGCGGGTGGAGCACAGATACGCAGTATTTT.

This sequence joins TRBV6-1 and TRBJ2-5; 12 positions agree with TRBD2. CDR1 and CDR2 from the germline V gene are MNHNS and SASEGT. V shed 3 bases, J shed 5 bases, and the junction held 19 bases outside the gene matches. The CDR3 contains 20 residues. This chain's CDR3 is CASSDRPPPTSGSNRETQYF. The CDR3 DNA follows: TGTGCCAGCAGTGACCGACCACCGCCGACTAGCGGGAGTAATCGGGAGACCCAGTACTTC.

This chain links TRBV30 with TRBJ2-2; D gene unclear. Germline CDR1 reads GTSNPN; CDR2 reads SVGIG (reference sequence). The CDR3 loop spans 13 amino acids. The germline V and J ends were trimmed by 6 bases and 2 bases, with 10 bases remaining between them. CDR3 nucleotide sequence: TGTGCCTGCACGGGCACCAACACCGGGGAGCTGTTTTTT. Its translation: CACTGTNTGELFF.

This clone was observed once. The chain uses TRBV4-1 and TRBJ1-2; D unresolved. The CDR3 is made up of 16 amino acids. CDR1 MGHRA and CDR2 YSYEKL come from the germline V gene. Between the trimmed V and J ends, which lost 0 bases and 4 bases, there was a span of 15 bases. CDR3 sequence: CASSQDLREGGYGYTF. DNA for the CDR3: TGCGCCAGCAGCCAAGATCTCCGGGAGGGTGGCTATGGCTACACCTTC.

The genes are TRBV27 and TRBJ2-7; D remains ambiguous. The V and J ends lost 10 bases and 2 bases respectively, with 12 bases between them. Looked up from germline, CDR1 is MNHEY and CDR2 is SMNVEV (reference sequence). CDR3 size: 12 residues. CDR3 nucleotides: TGTGCCACCCTCGGCGTCACCTACGAGCAGTACTTC. Protein product: CATLGVTYEQYF.

The chain employs TRBV2 and TRBJ2-7, with a weak D call TRBD1 (6 bases). From germline, CDR1 is SNHLY and CDR2 FYNNEI. The germline V and J ends were trimmed by 3 bases and 1 base, with 10 bases remaining between them. The CDR3 is 14 amino acids. The CDR3 protein is CASSDWQGSYEQYF. DNA of the CDR3: TGTGCCAGCAGTGACTGGCAGGGGTCCTACGAGCAGTACTTC.

The table lists this clone with a count of one. The chain couples TRBV6-6 to TRBJ2-1; D not resolved. Germline V gives CDR1 MNHNY, CDR2 SVGAGI (reference sequence). The CDR3 length is 12 residues. Trimming pared 5 bases from V and 8 bases from J, leaving 10 bases between. The CDR3 reads CASSPQIDEQFF. In DNA, the CDR3 is TGTGCCAGCAGTCCCCAGATCGATGAGCAGTTCTTC.

This chain links TRBV20-1 with TRBJ2-7; no definite D call. Germline-derived CDR1 and CDR2 are DFQATT and SNEGSKA (reference sequence). The CDR3 loop spans 11 amino acids. The ends were cut back, 6 bases at V and 1 base at J, with 7 bases in the middle. The CDR3 loop is CSAPRSYEQYF. The CDR3 nucleotides are TGCAGTGCCCCCAGGTCCTACGAGCAGTACTTC.

CDR3 sequence reads: CASSVAGTGGSKAFF. The CDR3 coding sequence is TGTGCCAGCAGCGTAGCCGGGACAGGGGGGAGTAAAGCTTTCTTT. This chain links TRBV9 with TRBJ1-1, with 11 bases matching TRBD1. The CDR3 is made up of 15 amino acids. Looked up from germline, CDR1 is SGDLS and CDR2 is YYNGEE. With V trimmed by 0 bases and J by 9 bases, 7 bases remained unmatched.

This clone was counted between two and nine times. The J gene is TRBJ2-7, the V gene TRBV5-4; 9 positions agree with TRBD1. CDR1 is SGHNT, CDR2 YYREEE, per germline (reference sequence). V lost 6 bases to trimming and J lost 5 bases; unmatched junction nucleotides: 6. This CDR3 has 13 residues. The CDR3 loop reads CASTPGTGNEQYF. DNA of the CDR3: TGTGCCAGCACCCCCGGGACAGGGAACGAGCAGTACTTC.

This clone was observed once. This chain uses TRBV28 with TRBJ1-4, with D tentatively TRBD1 (6 bases). Germline V lookup: CDR1 MDHEN, CDR2 SYDVKM. There are 14 residues in the CDR3. V dropped 3 bases and J dropped 7 bases, with 12 bases sitting between them. The CDR3 protein is CASSLLQGTEKLFF. In DNA, the CDR3 is TGTGCCAGCAGTTTGTTGCAGGGGACTGAAAAACTGTTTTTT.

About this clone itself: It is likely a read error, because the conserved phenylalanine at the end of the CDR3 is missing. The chain couples TRBV9 to TRBJ1-2; 8 bases are a match to TRBD1. CDR3 length equals 14 residues. V lost 4 bases, J lost 4 bases, and 6 bases stayed unmatched. From germline, CDR1 is SGDLS and CDR2 YYNGEE. The CDR3 DNA follows: TGTGCCAGCAGCCCAGGACAGGGTCCCTATGGCTACACCCTC. It codes for CASSPGQGPYGYTL.

This rearrangement joins TRBV4-3 to TRBJ2-5; no reliable D call. The CDR3 consists of 16 residues. Per germline, CDR1 LGHNA and CDR2 YSLEER. V dropped 3 bases and J dropped 5 bases, with 19 bases sitting between them. CDR3 protein: CASSHSSGHKDETQYF. CDR3 in DNA: TGCGCCAGCAGCCACTCCTCCGGGCACAAGGATGAGACCCAGTACTTC.

This rearrangement joins TRBV19 to TRBJ2-7, with 7 bases that match TRBD1. This CDR3 is built from 14 residues. Germline CDR1 and CDR2: LNHDA and SQIVND (reference sequence). The junction had 5 bases not matched to a gene; V was cut back by 4 bases and J by 2 bases. As DNA, the CDR3 is TGTGCCAGTAGTAGCTACAGGGGAGCCTACGAGCAGTACTTC. Translated, it gives CASSSYRGAYEQYF.

The chain uses TRBV9 and TRBJ2-1; possibly TRBD2 for D (5 bases). Germline-derived CDR1 and CDR2 are SGDLS and YYNGEE. V lost 0 bases and J lost 5, with 6 bases in between. The CDR3 has 13 residues. CDR3: CASSVVGDNEQFF. DNA of the CDR3: TGTGCCAGCAGCGTAGTGGGAGACAATGAGCAGTTCTTC.

CDR3 in DNA: TGTGCCAGCAGTGAAAGTACAGGGGGCTTATTGAACGAGCAGTACTTC. It translates to CASSESTGGLLNEQYF. The rearrangement links TRBV6-1 to TRBJ2-7; the match to TRBD1 covers 9 bases. Germline CDR1 MNHNS, CDR2 SASEGT. CDR3 size: 16 residues. V shed 2 bases and J 5 bases; nucleotides not matched to a gene: 10.

The chain joins TRBV6-5 to TRBJ2-7; D is uncertain. The V end lost 4 bases, the J end lost 6 bases, and 7 bases lay between the germline ends. CDR3 length: 11 residues. Germline values: CDR1 MNHEY, CDR2 SVGAGI. The chain's CDR3 is CASSSLGEQYF. In nucleotides, the CDR3 is TGTGCCAGCAGTTCCCTGGGCGAGCAGTACTTC.

The V call is TRBV9, the J call TRBJ2-7; 7 nucleotides line up with TRBD1. The CDR3 is 14 amino acids. V lost 4 bases, J lost 2 bases, and 6 bases stayed unmatched. Germline values: CDR1 SGDLS, CDR2 YYNGEE. In DNA form, the CDR3 reads TGTGCCAGCAGCAGGGGGACAGAGGCCTACGAGCAGTACTTC. It yields the protein CASSRGTEAYEQYF.

This clone was picked up one time. The chain employs TRBV13 and TRBJ2-5, with a weak D call TRBD1 (6 bases). Germline V gene data show CDR1 as PRHDT and CDR2 as FYEKMQ (reference sequence). V dropped 5 bases and J dropped 2 bases, with 12 bases sitting between them. The CDR3 runs to 14 residues. For the CDR3, the DNA is TGTGCCAGCAGCCGTCGGACAGAACAAGAGACCCAGTACTTC. Its translation is CASSRRTEQETQYF. Complete variable domain (other parts from reference TRBV13 and TRBJ2-5): AAGVIQSPRHLIKEKRETATLKCYPIPRHDTVYWYQQGPGQDPQFLISFYEKMQSDKGSIPDRFSAQQFSDYHSELNMSSLELGDSALYFCASSRRTEQETQYFGPGTRLLVL.

The gene calls are TRBV28 and TRBJ2-2; a weak D match, TRBD2 (5 bases). This CDR3 comprises 14 residues. V was cut by 11 bases and J by 5 bases, with 18 bases left in between. Per the germline V gene, CDR1 is MDHEN and CDR2 is SYDVKM. CDR3 in amino acids: CAAQNDRGTGELFF. The CDR3 DNA follows: TGTGCCGCACAAAACGACCGGGGTACCGGGGAGCTGTTTTTT.

The rearrangement joins TRBV7-9 to TRBJ1-5, with 7 bases matching TRBD1. The V and J ends lost 1 base and 6 bases, in that order; junction bases with no gene match: 6. Germline V gene data show CDR1 as SEHNR and CDR2 as FQNEAQ (reference sequence). CDR3 length: 15 amino acids. CDR3 protein: CASSLGTGLSQPQHF. DNA for the CDR3: TGTGCCAGCAGCTTAGGGACAGGTTTAAGTCAGCCCCAGCATTTT.

This chain joins TRBV6-5 and TRBJ2-7; 7 bases agree with TRBD1. The J segment lost 5 bases and the V segment lost 2 bases, leaving 3 bases of the junction unmatched. Germline-derived CDR1 and CDR2 are MNHEY and SVGAGI. The CDR3 length is 13 residues. The CDR3: CASSYTQGNEQYF. In DNA form, the CDR3 reads TGTGCCAGCAGTTACACACAGGGGAACGAGCAGTACTTC.

This clone was observed a single time. The rearrangement uses TRBV30 and TRBJ2-3; D perhaps matches TRBD2 (5 bases). The V and J ends lost 2 bases and 3 bases respectively, with 30 bases between them. The CDR3 extends over 20 amino acids. CDR1 is GTSNPN, CDR2 SVGIG, per germline (reference sequence). The CDR3 sequence is CAWSPALALGLAGTTDTQYF. The CDR3 DNA reads TGTGCCTGGAGTCCCGCCCTCGCTCTCGGGCTAGCTGGTACGACAGATACGCAGTATTTT.